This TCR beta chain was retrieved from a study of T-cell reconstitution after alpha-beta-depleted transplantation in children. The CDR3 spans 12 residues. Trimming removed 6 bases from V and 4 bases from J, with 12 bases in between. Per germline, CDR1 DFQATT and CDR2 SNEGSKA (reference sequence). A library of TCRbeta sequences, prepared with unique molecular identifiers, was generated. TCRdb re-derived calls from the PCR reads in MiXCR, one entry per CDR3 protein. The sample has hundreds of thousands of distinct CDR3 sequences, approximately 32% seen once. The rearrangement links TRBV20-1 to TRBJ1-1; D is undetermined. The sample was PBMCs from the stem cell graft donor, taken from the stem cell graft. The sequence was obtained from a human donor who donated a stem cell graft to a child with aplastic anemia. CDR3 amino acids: CSATLSTTEAFF. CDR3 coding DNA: TGCAGTGCCACTCTATCTACCACTGAAGCTTTCTTT.